This entry concerns a single T cell receptor beta chain. The entry originates in a study of OX40 agonist ivuxolimab in advanced cancers. Study-wide context: Ivuxolimab, which is an agonistic anti-OX40 (CD134) antibody, was administered to the patients. The mean age was approximately 56 years, ranging from about 23 to 79, with more than 70% of participants male. Partial responses, seen in three patients, involved one hepatocellular carcinoma and two cutaneous melanomas.

Using immunoSEQ multiplex PCR, the repertoire was profiled, and TCRdb retains in-frame clones only, with some absent. This sample yields some 130,000 clones, of which about nine tenths are seen a single time; 0.95% to 1.4% belongs to the top ten. Baseline was the first blood sampling point, followed by cycle 4 day 1 and cycle 7 day 1. The TCR comes from an adult with an advanced solid tumor such as melanoma, head and neck, liver or kidney cancer. Sequencing used CD4+ or CD8+ T cells sorted from blood, obtained in a trial of the OX40 agonist ivuxolimab.

The CDR3 bases are TGCAGCGTTGTGTCCGGCACAGATACGCAGTATTTT. Protein sequence: CSVVSGTDTQYF. The rearrangement joins TRBV29-1 to TRBJ2-3; D call uncertain. Germline CDR1 SQVTM, CDR2 ANQGSEA. The CDR3 sequence is 12 residues long. V lost 4 bases to trimming and J lost 1 base, with 6 bases between them.